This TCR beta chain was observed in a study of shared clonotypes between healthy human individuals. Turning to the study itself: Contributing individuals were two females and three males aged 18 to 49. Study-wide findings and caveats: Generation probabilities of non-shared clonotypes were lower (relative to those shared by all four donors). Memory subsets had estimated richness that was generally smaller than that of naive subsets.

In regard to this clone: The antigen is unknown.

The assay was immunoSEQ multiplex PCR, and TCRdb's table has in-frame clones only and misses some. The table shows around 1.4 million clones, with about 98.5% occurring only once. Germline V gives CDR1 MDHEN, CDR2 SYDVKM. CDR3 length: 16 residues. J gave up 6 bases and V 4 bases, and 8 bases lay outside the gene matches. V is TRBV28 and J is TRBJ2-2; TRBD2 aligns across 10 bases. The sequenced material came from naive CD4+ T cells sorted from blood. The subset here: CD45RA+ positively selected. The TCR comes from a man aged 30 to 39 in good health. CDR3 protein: CASSWETSGTSGELFF. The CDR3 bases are TGTGCCAGCAGTTGGGAAACTAGCGGGACTTCCGGGGAGCTGTTTTTT.